This T cell receptor beta chain comes out of a study of T cells after yellow fever vaccination. TCRdb processed the 5' RACE reads anew with MiXCR; each CDR3 protein has one entry. The repertoire holds 300,000 to 400,000 distinct CDR3 sequences, with 8.5% to 10% as singletons. This clonotype has just a few counts. Germline V gene data show CDR1 as SGHRS and CDR2 as YFSETQ. V lost 3 bases to trimming and J lost 1 base, with 7 bases between them. This CDR3 contains 14 residues. The genes are TRBV5-1 and TRBJ2-2; D is ambiguous. The origin of this receptor is a man in his late teens or twenties who received the YFV17D yellow fever vaccine. This material consisted of PBMCs, taken on the day of the first yellow fever vaccination. This CDR3 reads CASSYPLNTGELFF. The CDR3 DNA reads TGCGCCAGCAGCTACCCGCTGAACACCGGGGAGCTGTTTTTT.